The entry below gives a single TCR beta chain sequence along with its context. This CDR3 is built from 16 residues. Germline lookup yields CDR1 MNHNY and CDR2 SVGAGI (reference sequence). V lost 8 bases, J lost 4 bases, and 20 bases lay in between. Profiling relied on immunoSEQ multiplex PCR, and the TCRdb table lists in-frame clones only, not all of them. The repertoire holds roughly 70,000 clones, 86% seen once, with approximately 3% in the top ten. This record comes from a study of blood T cell repertoires in COVID-19. Sequencing was performed on peripheral blood. This clonotype was sampled from a man in his fifties or sixties with active COVID-19. The rearrangement uses TRBV6-6 and TRBJ1-4, with D perhaps matching TRBD1 (5 bases). CDR3 sequence reads: CASLLRGWGGNEKLFF. The CDR3 nucleotides are TGTGCCAGCCTCCTAAGGGGCTGGGGAGGTAATGAAAAACTGTTTTTT.